A selection of T cell receptor beta chains follows, all from one sample in a study of blood T cell repertoires in COVID-19. Clones were sequenced by immunoSEQ multiplex PCR, and TCRdb holds only the in-frame ones, with some missing. This table has 99,000 or so clones, 81% appearing once. Source material: peripheral blood. These receptors originate from a woman between 65 and 79 years old with acute or convalescent COVID-19. Both conserved end residues are part of each CDR3.

>TRBV6-5
CASSPGTEYNEQFF
>TRBV28
CASSLPRLALDTQYF
>TRBV7-7
CASSFGTSGGETQYF
>TRBV28
CASSSWTENSPLHF
>TRBV7-8
CASSLLRQALNTEAFF
>TRBV5-1
CASSRGQVGDTQYF
>TRBV6-2/TRBV6-3
CASSKRTGLAGAVGAGELFF
>TRBV7-9
CASIGQRGETQYF
>TRBV10-2
CASSESPVRSPLHF
>TRBV7-2
CASSLVAGGATGELFF
>TRBV6-2/TRBV6-3
CASSFGQGFIGGYTF
>TRBV7-9
CASSLGQGETEAFF
>TRBV7-9
CASSADSSYEQYF
>TRBV7-9
CASTPGGYGYTF
>TRBV23-1
CASSLAPGASSSDTQYF
>TRBV3-1/TRBV3-2
CASSQEGACNGYTF
>TRBV5-1
CASSRQTGGTEAFF
>TRBV6-2/TRBV6-3
CASSYSWTGSPLYGYTF
>TRBV20-1
CSASQTEGNSPLHF
>TRBV5-1
CASSLGQGFDEQYF
>TRBV4-2
CASSQDQREKLFF
>TRBV7-2
CASSLAGRNTGELFF
>TRBV28
CVWGDRGEKLFF
>TRBV5-8
CASSLRQGSGRYGYTF
>TRBV9
CASSATGTLSTDTQYF
>TRBV11-2
CASSFQTGNTIYF
>TRBV6-2/TRBV6-3
CASSSYRGTQYF
>TRBV5-4
CASSGDSLYNEQFF
>TRBV7-2
CASSLVLTGGGDTQYF
>TRBV5-3
CARSLRLAGGHCYNEQFF
>TRBV6-1
CASSDPMSMNTEAFF
>TRBV29-1
CSVRLAGGLYEQYF
>TRBV19
CASSLGTDYSNQPQHF
>TRBV5-4
CASSVSGVTYGYTF
>TRBV6-1
CASSDPGVLSQPQHF
>TRBV6-5
CASSYAGVDNEQFF
>TRBV5-1
CASSLRRWSSGNTIYF
>TRBV5-1
CASREIFSGGAETQYF
>TRBV5-4
CASSLGTSGGATDTQYF
>TRBV12-5
CASASASGGAPEQFF
>TRBV10-3
CAISGADSNEQFF
>TRBV4-3
CASSLLGTWEDTQYF
>TRBV4-3
CASSQGGPGGGAWNEQFF
>TRBV3-1/TRBV3-2
CASSQATGAGGYTF
>TRBV27
CASSLLPTGIQEQFF
>TRBV30
CAWTRGMNYGYTF
>TRBV5-1
CASSETGVTYNEQFF
>TRBV3-1/TRBV3-2
CASSQDPPTVGQPQHF
>TRBV6-5
CASSHYEQYF
>TRBV7-2
CASSFRRGGGNTIYF
>TRBV27
CASSLGTSGGDTQYF
>TRBV28
CASSSPAGISYGYTF
>TRBV2
CASRLPGGVRRDTQYF
>TRBV28
CASSDRGQVGELFF
>TRBV7-3
CASSPTSQTTDTQYF
>TRBV6-5
CASSPRAFSGNTIYF
>TRBV28
CASSLSRGRGYNEQFF